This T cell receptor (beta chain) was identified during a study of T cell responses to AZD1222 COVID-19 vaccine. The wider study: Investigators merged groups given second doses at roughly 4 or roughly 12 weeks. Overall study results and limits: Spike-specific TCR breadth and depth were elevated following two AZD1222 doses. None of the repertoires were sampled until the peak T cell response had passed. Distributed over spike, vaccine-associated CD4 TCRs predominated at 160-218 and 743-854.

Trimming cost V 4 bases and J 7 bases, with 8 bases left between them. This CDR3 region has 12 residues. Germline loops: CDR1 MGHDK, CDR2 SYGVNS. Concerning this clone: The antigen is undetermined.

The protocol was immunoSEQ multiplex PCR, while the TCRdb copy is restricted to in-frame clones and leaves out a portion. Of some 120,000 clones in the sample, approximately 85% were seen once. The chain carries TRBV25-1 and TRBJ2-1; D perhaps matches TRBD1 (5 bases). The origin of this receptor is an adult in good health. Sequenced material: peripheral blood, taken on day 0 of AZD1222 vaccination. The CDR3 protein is CASSARQNEQFF. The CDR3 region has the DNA TGTGCCAGCAGTGCTCGACAGAATGAGCAGTTCTTC.